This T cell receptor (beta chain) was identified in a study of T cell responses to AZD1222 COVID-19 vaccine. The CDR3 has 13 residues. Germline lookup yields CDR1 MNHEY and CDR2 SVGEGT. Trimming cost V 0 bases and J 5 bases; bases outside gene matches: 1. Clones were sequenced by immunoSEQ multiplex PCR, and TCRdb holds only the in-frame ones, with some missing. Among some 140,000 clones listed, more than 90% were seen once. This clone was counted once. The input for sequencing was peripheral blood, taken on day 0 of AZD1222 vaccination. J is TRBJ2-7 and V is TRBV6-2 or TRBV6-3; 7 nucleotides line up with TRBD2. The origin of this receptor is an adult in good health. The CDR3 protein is CASSYSGGNEQYF. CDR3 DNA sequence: TGTGCCAGCAGTTACTCGGGGGGGAACGAGCAGTACTTC.